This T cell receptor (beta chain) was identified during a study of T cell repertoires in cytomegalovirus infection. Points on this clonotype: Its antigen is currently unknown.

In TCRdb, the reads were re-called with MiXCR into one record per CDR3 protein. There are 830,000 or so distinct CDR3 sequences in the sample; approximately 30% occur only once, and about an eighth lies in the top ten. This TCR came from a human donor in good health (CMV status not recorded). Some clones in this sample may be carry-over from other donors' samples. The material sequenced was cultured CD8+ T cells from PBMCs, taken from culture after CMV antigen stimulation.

CDR3 nucleotides: TGCGCCAGCAGCTTGGAACTAGCTCCAAGCCACGAGCAGTACTTC. Translated: CASSLELAPSHEQYF. The chain employs TRBV5-1 and TRBJ2-7, with D maybe TRBD2 (6 bases). This CDR3 spans 15 amino acids. In germline, CDR1 is SGHRS, CDR2 YFSETQ. Trimming stripped 0 bases from V and 5 bases from J, with 15 bases between.